Detailed here is one T cell receptor beta chain. Its antigen remains unknown. The data were obtained in a study of cytomegalovirus exposure and HLA in healthy donors. Turning to the study itself: An early release of data contained about 85 million unique TCRs, which came from HLA-typed donors. Falling in the Caucasian-associated ancestry cluster were about 83% of 398 genotyped donors. Study-wide points: Several of the most significant clusters appeared linked to common viral pathogens, based on a later analysis.

Trimming shortened V by 8 bases and J by 0 bases, and 11 bases separated the two germline ends. This CDR3 is 13 amino acids long. Germline CDR1 and CDR2: MNHEY and SMNVEV (reference sequence). With 60 Vbeta and 13 Jbeta primers, the PCR was carried out. Here immunoSEQ multiplex PCR was the method, and the copy in TCRdb shows in-frame clones only, minus some. The data contain 110,000 to 150,000 clones, 78% of them singletons. Sequencing used PBMCs. The V gene is TRBV27, the J gene TRBJ2-7; maybe TRBD1 (6 bases). The TCR was taken from a female donor in good health and CMV-seronegative. CDR3 sequence reads: CASVGRGSYEQYF. CDR3 sequence (DNA): TGTGCCAGCGTAGGCAGGGGCTCCTACGAGCAGTACTTC.